The 15 T cell receptor beta chains reported below all come from one sample, sequenced in a study of cytomegalovirus exposure and HLA in healthy donors. PCR involved 60 Vbeta and 13 Jbeta primers. The data were produced by immunoSEQ multiplex PCR, yet TCRdb's version contains in-frame clones alone and is incomplete. The repertoire holds 190,000 or so clones, with 75% to 90% as singletons. The sequenced material came from PBMCs. These receptors were collected from a man over 45 in good health and CMV-seronegative.

V is TRBV16 and J is TRBJ1-4; D may be TRBD1 (6 bases). The ends were cut back, 0 bases at V and 7 bases at J, with 15 bases in the middle. Germline V gives CDR1 KGHSY, CDR2 FQNENV. The CDR3 is 16 residues long. The CDR3 DNA reads TGTGCCAGCAGCCAATCAGGCAGGGGAATCGTTGAAAAACTGTTTTTT. Translating it yields CASSQSGRGIVEKLFF.

The chain is built from TRBV19 and TRBJ1-5, with D unclear. CDR1 is LNHDA and CDR2 is SQIVND in the germline V gene (reference sequence). This CDR3 has 14 amino acids. The V end was cut by 5 bases, the J end by 3 bases, with 11 bases between. The CDR3 reads CASSLRSPNQPQHF. The CDR3 nucleotides are TGTGCCAGTAGTCTACGGTCCCCCAATCAGCCCCAGCATTTT.

This clone has more than one count but fewer than ten. The V and J genes are TRBV5-6 and TRBJ1-1, with D possibly matching TRBD1 (5 bases). The CDR3 has 16 amino acids. V was cut by 0 bases and J by 2 bases, with 14 bases left in between. Per the germline V gene, CDR1 is SGHDT and CDR2 is YYEEEE. For the CDR3, the DNA is TGTGCCAGCAGCTTGGGCTTTGACAGAAAAAACACTGAAGCTTTCTTT. It codes for CASSLGFDRKNTEAFF.

This clone was seen a handful of times. The V and J genes are TRBV5-8 and TRBJ2-7, with D hard to call. Deletions cut 0 bases from V and 2 bases from J, with 6 bases between. The CDR3 is 13 amino acids. Germline CDR1 reads SGHTS; CDR2 reads YDEGEE. The CDR3 loop is CASSLVSTYEQYF. The CDR3 DNA reads as TGTGCCAGCAGCTTGGTTAGCACCTACGAGCAGTACTTC.

J is TRBJ1-1 and V is TRBV6-6, with TRBD1 identical over 9 bases. This CDR3 comprises 13 residues. The V segment lost 2 bases and the J segment 8 bases; nucleotides outside the gene matches: 3. Looked up from germline, CDR1 is MNHNY and CDR2 is SVGAGI (reference sequence). This CDR3 is CASSYHGTGEAFF. CDR3 bases: TGTGCCAGCAGTTACCATGGGACAGGGGAAGCTTTCTTT.

The CDR3 DNA is TGTGCCAGCCAACCGGGGGGTAGGAACATTCAGTACTTC. Translation gives CASQPGGRNIQYF. V usage is TRBV2 and J usage is TRBJ2-4, with 7 bases matching TRBD2. The CDR3 has 13 residues. CDR1 and CDR2 (germline): SNHLY, FYNNEI. The ends lost 8 bases at V and 7 bases at J; junction bases unmatched: 8.

This sequence joins TRBV11-2 and TRBJ2-1, with D maybe TRBD2 (7 bases). Germline V CDR1 and CDR2: SGHAT, FQNNGV. The V and J ends lost 6 bases and 0 bases respectively, with 21 bases between them. The CDR3 covers 18 residues. The CDR3 nucleotides are TGTGCCAGCAGTCGAATTGGGCGGGGGCCGAGCTCCTACAATGAGCAGTTCTTC. Translation gives CASSRIGRGPSSYNEQFF. Filled out from reference TRBV11-2 and TRBJ2-1, the complete variable domain reads EAGVAQSPRYKIIEKRQSVAFWCNPISGHATLYWYQQILGQGPKLLIQFQNNGVVDDSQLPKDRFSAERLKGVDSTLKIQPAKLEDSAVYLCASSRIGRGPSSYNEQFFGPGTRLTVL.

This chain joins TRBV27 and TRBJ2-1; a weak D match, TRBD1 (5 bases). Germline assignment: CDR1 MNHEY and CDR2 SMNVEV (reference sequence). V lost 3 bases and J 10 bases, leaving 13 bases between the germline ends. This CDR3 has 13 residues. The DNA for the CDR3 is TGTGCCAGCAGTTTCCAGCTGGGGCGGGAGCAGTTCTTC. Its translation: CASSFQLGREQFF.

J is TRBJ1-3 and V is TRBV5-6, with D tentatively TRBD1 (5 bases). From germline, CDR1 is SGHDT and CDR2 YYEEEE. There are 14 residues in the CDR3. The V and J ends lost 4 bases and 2 bases respectively, with 10 bases between them. The CDR3 bases are TGTGCCAGCAGCGCAGGGACTCCTGGAAACACCATATATTTT. Translated: CASSAGTPGNTIYF.

The J gene is TRBJ2-7, the V gene TRBV15; tentative D call: TRBD1 (6 bases). Germline V gives CDR1 LNHNV, CDR2 YYDKDF (reference sequence). CDR3 length: 14 residues. Trimming removed 3 bases at V and 4 bases at J, with 13 bases between. The CDR3 DNA sequence: TGTGCCACCAGCAGGAAAGGGCAGGGGTACGAGCAGTACTTC. Amino acids: CATSRKGQGYEQYF.

This chain joins TRBV18 and TRBJ1-1, with D unresolved. V was pared by 3 bases and J by 0 bases, with 11 bases between. Looked up from germline, CDR1 is KGHSH and CDR2 is LQKENI. This CDR3 is 15 amino acids long. The CDR3 DNA reads TGTGCCAGCTCACCTTCGGCGGGAGTGAACACTGAAGCTTTCTTT. It codes for CASSPSAGVNTEAFF.

The chain has TRBV11-3 and TRBJ2-1; 9 positions agree with TRBD1. The J segment lost 7 bases and the V segment lost 3 bases, leaving 4 bases of the junction unmatched. Germline V CDR1 and CDR2: SGHNT, YENEEA. CDR3 length: 14 residues. The CDR3 region has the DNA TGTGCCAGCAGCTTTACAGGGGGCTATAATGAGCAGTTCTTC. Protein product: CASSFTGGYNEQFF.

This clone has only one observation. This chain connects TRBV6-1 to TRBJ2-7; 9 bases match TRBD1. This CDR3 spans 15 amino acids. Trimming cost V 8 bases and J 2 bases; bases outside gene matches: 10. Germline V gene data show CDR1 as MNHNS and CDR2 as SASEGT. The CDR3 sequence is CASDHRDRDPYEQYF. CDR3 coding DNA: TGTGCCAGCGACCACCGGGACAGGGACCCCTACGAGCAGTACTTC.

This clone appeared once. This chain joins TRBV18 and TRBJ1-5, with TRBD1 as a possible D gene (5 bases). The CDR3 covers 16 residues. Between the trimmed V and J ends, which lost 1 base and 4 bases, there was a span of 14 bases. Germline V gene sequence: CDR1 KGHSH, CDR2 LQKENI. The CDR3 protein is CASSPRGTNINQPQHF. Written as DNA, the CDR3 is TGTGCCAGCTCACCACGGGGGACTAACATAAATCAGCCCCAGCATTTT. Looking up the rest from reference TRBV18 and TRBJ1-5 gives the full variable domain: NAGVMQNPRHLVRRRGQEARLRCSPMKGHSHVYWYRQLPEEGLKFMVYLQKENIIDESGMPKERFSAEFPKEGPSILRIQQVVRGDSAAYFCASSPRGTNINQPQHFGDGTRLSIL.

This chain joins TRBV4-3 and TRBJ2-1, with a weak D call TRBD1 (5 bases). V lost 4 bases and J lost 8, with 18 bases in between. Germline lookup yields CDR1 LGHNA and CDR2 YSLEER. This CDR3 contains 15 residues. CDR3 residues: CASSLTGYATDEQFF. CDR3 in DNA: TGCGCCAGCAGCCTAACAGGCTATGCGACCGATGAGCAGTTCTTC.